The 13 T cell receptor beta chains in this list originate from one sample, sequenced in a study of shared clonotypes between healthy human individuals (dated by TCRdb to the early 2020s). Library construction relied on the immunoSEQ multiplex PCR assay. Not all clones reach the TCRdb copy of this immuneACCESS table, which keeps in-frame sequences only. Checked studies attribute under half of the gap to unresolved V genes and leave the rest unexplained. For this sample there are roughly 1 million clones; around three quarters appear just once. The leading ten clones occupy about 0.52% of the sample. The sequenced sample was memory CD4+ T cells from PBMCs. The sample's cell subset or site label is to be understood as: CD45RA-negative fraction. Receptors were obtained from a man between 18 and 29 years old in good health. Some clones in this sample may be carry-over from other donors' samples.

This chain links TRBV5-4 with TRBJ2-2, with a weak D call TRBD1 (6 bases). From germline, CDR1 is SGHNT and CDR2 YYREEE (reference sequence). This CDR3 is built from 15 residues. V was cut by 0 bases and J by 2 bases, with 8 bases left in between. The CDR3 DNA reads TGTGCCAGCAGCTTGGGGACAGATAACACCGGGGAGCTGTTTTTT. Protein product: CASSLGTDNTGELFF.

This clone has ten or more counts. The rearrangement links TRBV11-3 to TRBJ2-1; D gene uncertain. This CDR3 is 14 amino acids long. Per the germline V gene, CDR1 is SGHNT and CDR2 is YENEEA. V dropped 1 base and J dropped 9 bases, with 13 bases sitting between them. In nucleotides, the CDR3 is TGTGCCAGCAGCTTAGGATCACTCCCGAGTGAGCAGTTCTTC. It is translated as CASSLGSLPSEQFF.

The sample holds one count of this clone. The rearrangement uses TRBV10-3 and TRBJ2-7; TRBD1 or TRBD2 may be the D gene (5 bases each). V lost 0 bases to trimming and J lost 6 bases, with 9 bases between them. CDR3 size: 13 residues. Germline V gene lookup returns CDR1 ENHRY and CDR2 SYGVKD. The CDR3 protein is CAISESGVGEQYF. CDR3 in DNA: TGTGCCATCAGTGAGTCGGGGGTCGGCGAGCAGTACTTC.

This clone was seen just once. The chain employs TRBV10-3 and TRBJ1-2; D is unresolved. The CDR3 runs to 14 residues. Germline CDR1 reads ENHRY; CDR2 reads SYGVKD. The germline V and J ends were trimmed by 0 bases and 5 bases, with 10 bases remaining between them. CDR3 DNA sequence: TGTGCCATCAGTGAGTCGACGTCGGCGTATGGCTACACCTTC. This translates into CAISESTSAYGYTF.

As to this clone: At the DNA level, this CDR3 is encoded by other sequences in the same sample as well. The chain is built from TRBV5-6 and TRBJ1-4; D ambiguous. V was pared by 0 bases and J by 7 bases, with 7 bases between. The CDR3 is 13 amino acids. Germline CDR1 and CDR2: SGHDT and YYEEEE. The chain's CDR3 is CASSLGGVEKLFF. The CDR3 region has the DNA TGTGCCAGCAGCTTGGGAGGCGTTGAAAAACTGTTTTTT.

This clone has more than one count but fewer than ten. The rearrangement uses TRBV7-2 and TRBJ2-7; the D is unclear. CDR1 is SGHTA, CDR2 FQGNSA, per germline. CDR3 length: 18 amino acids. V was pared by 1 base and J by 0 bases, with 19 bases between. CDR3 loop: CASSLVGHSQVSSYEQYF. The CDR3 DNA follows: TGTGCCAGCAGCTTAGTAGGGCACAGCCAGGTGAGCTCCTACGAGCAGTACTTC. Full variable domain (missing parts from reference TRBV7-2 and TRBJ2-7): GAGVSQSPSNKVTEKGKDVELRCDPISGHTALYWYRQSLGQGLEFLIYFQGNSAPDKSGLPSDRFSAERTGGSVSTLTIQRTQQEDSAVYLCASSLVGHSQVSSYEQYFGPGTRLTVT.

The rearrangement uses TRBV6-1 and TRBJ2-3; 10 bases line up with TRBD1. The V gene's germline CDR1 is MNHNS and CDR2 SASEGT. This CDR3 has 15 residues. J lost 4 bases, V lost 3 bases, and 4 bases had no gene match. CDR3 amino acids: CASSDGQGGADTQYF. The DNA of the CDR3 is TGTGCCAGCAGTGATGGACAGGGGGGGGCAGATACGCAGTATTTT.

The V and J genes are TRBV4-1 and TRBJ2-3, with 11 bases aligning to TRBD1. The J segment lost 0 bases and the V segment lost 5 bases, leaving 10 bases of the junction unmatched. The CDR3 length is 18 residues. CDR1 is MGHRA, CDR2 YSYEKL, per germline. DNA for the CDR3: TGCGCCAGCAGCTACCGGGACAGGGGGGAGTCTAGCACAGATACGCAGTATTTT. The encoded protein is CASSYRDRGESSTDTQYF.

This clone was detected once. This chain links TRBV5-4 with TRBJ2-1, with a possible D match to TRBD2 (7 bases). Germline V gives CDR1 SGHNT, CDR2 YYREEE (reference sequence). V dropped 4 bases and J dropped 8 bases, with 13 bases sitting between them. CDR3 length: 13 residues. The CDR3 bases are TGTGCCAGCAGCATCCCGGGGGGCCATGAGCAGTTCTTC. It encodes CASSIPGGHEQFF.

The chain links TRBV5-1 to TRBJ2-7, with unresolved D. V lost 4 bases to trimming and J lost 2 bases, with 13 bases between them. There are 14 residues in the CDR3. The germline V gene encodes CDR1 SGHRS and CDR2 YFSETQ. The CDR3 DNA is TGCGCCAGCAGCCTAATAACGGGCACCTACGAGCAGTACTTC. Its translation: CASSLITGTYEQYF.

This chain connects TRBV5-1 to TRBJ1-1, with 10 bases lining up with TRBD1. V dropped 0 bases and J dropped 4; count of bases not matched to a gene: 6. From germline, CDR1 is SGHRS and CDR2 YFSETQ. The CDR3 covers 16 residues. DNA of the CDR3: TGCGCCAGCAGCTTGGCCATTGGACAGGGGGTCACTGAAGCTTTCTTT. The encoded protein is CASSLAIGQGVTEAFF.

The chain links TRBV19 to TRBJ1-5; D is possibly TRBD1 (6 bases). The length of the CDR3 is 16 residues. The V gene's germline CDR1 is LNHDA and CDR2 SQIVND (reference sequence). V gave up 4 bases and J gave up 5 bases, with 18 bases separating them. The CDR3 DNA reads as TGTGCCAGTAGTAATCTCGGACAGTTTAGGGATCAGCCCCAGCATTTT. Translating it yields CASSNLGQFRDQPQHF.

This chain joins TRBV5-6 and TRBJ2-1; 13 nucleotides match TRBD2. V gave up 4 bases and J gave up 4 bases; unmatched junction bases: 5. Germline values: CDR1 SGHDT, CDR2 YYEEEE. The CDR3 is made up of 16 amino acids. This CDR3 reads CASSVMGLAGYNEQFF. DNA of the CDR3: TGTGCCAGCAGCGTTATGGGACTAGCGGGGTACAATGAGCAGTTCTTC. Based on the CDR3 plus reference TRBV5-6 and TRBJ2-1, the full variable domain is DAGVTQSPTHLIKTRGQQVTLRCSPKSGHDTVSWYQQALGQGPQFIFQYYEEEERQRGNFPDRFSGHQFPNYSSELNVNALLLGDSALYLCASSVMGLAGYNEQFFGPGTRLTVL.